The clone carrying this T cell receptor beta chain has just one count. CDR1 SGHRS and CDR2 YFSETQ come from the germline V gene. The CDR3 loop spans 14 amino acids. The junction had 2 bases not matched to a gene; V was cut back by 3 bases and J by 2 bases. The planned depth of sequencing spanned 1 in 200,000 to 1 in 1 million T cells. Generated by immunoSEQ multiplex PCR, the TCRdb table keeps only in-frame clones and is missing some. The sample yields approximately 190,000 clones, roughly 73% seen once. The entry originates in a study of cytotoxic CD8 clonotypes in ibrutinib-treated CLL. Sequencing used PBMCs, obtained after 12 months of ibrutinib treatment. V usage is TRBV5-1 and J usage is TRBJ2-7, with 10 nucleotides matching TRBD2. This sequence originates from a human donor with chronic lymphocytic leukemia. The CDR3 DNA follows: TGCGCCAGCAGCTGGACTAGCGGCACCTACGAGCAGTACTTC. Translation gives CASSWTSGTYEQYF.